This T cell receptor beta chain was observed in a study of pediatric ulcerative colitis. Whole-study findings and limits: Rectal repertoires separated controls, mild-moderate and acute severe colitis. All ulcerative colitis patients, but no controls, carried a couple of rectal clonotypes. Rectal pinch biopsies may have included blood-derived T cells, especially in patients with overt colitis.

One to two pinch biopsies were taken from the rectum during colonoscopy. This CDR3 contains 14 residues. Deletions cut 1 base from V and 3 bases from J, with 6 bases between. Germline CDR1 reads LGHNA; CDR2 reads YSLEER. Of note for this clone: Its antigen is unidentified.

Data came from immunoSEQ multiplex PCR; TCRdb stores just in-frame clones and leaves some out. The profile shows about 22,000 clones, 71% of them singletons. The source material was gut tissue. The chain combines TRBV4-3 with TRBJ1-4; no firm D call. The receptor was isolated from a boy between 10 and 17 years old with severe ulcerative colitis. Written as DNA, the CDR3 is TGCGCCAGCAGCCAAGTGGGATCTAATGAAAAACTGTTTTTT. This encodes CASSQVGSNEKLFF.